Below are 18 T cell receptor beta chains sequenced from a single sample in a study of cytomegalovirus exposure and HLA in healthy donors. It was with 60 Vbeta and 13 Jbeta primers that the PCR ran. Sequencing used immunoSEQ multiplex PCR; TCRdb keeps in-frame clones, though not all of them. The sample shows more than 95,000 clones, more than 75% of them seen only once. The specimen sequenced was PBMCs. The source is a woman between 18 and 30 years old in good health and CMV-seropositive.

This chain connects TRBV28 to TRBJ2-6; possible D gene TRBD2, 5 bases. The V and J ends lost 3 bases and 0 bases respectively, with 6 bases between them. The length of the CDR3 is 15 residues. Germline V gives CDR1 MDHEN, CDR2 SYDVKM. The CDR3 bases are TGTGCCAGCAGTTTCGGGGTCTCTGGGGCCAACGTCCTGACTTTC. Translated: CASSFGVSGANVLTF.

This rearrangement joins TRBV27 to TRBJ2-2; 9 nucleotides agree with TRBD1. The V gene's germline CDR1 is MNHEY and CDR2 SMNVEV (reference sequence). The CDR3 is made up of 16 amino acids. Losses at the gene ends were 3 bases for V and 7 bases for J; bases not matched to a gene: 9. The DNA for the CDR3 is TGTGCCAGCAGTTTCCTTACGACAGGGGGGAGCGGGGAGCTGTTTTTT. The encoded protein is CASSFLTTGGSGELFF.

This clone was seen a few times. The genes are TRBV7-8 and TRBJ1-1; D possibly corresponds to TRBD1 (5 bases). V dropped 2 bases and J dropped 4 bases, with 8 bases sitting between them. Germline V gives CDR1 SGHVS, CDR2 FQNEAQ. The CDR3 is 13 residues long. The CDR3 spells CASSLLGATEAFF. CDR3 in DNA: TGTGCCAGCAGCTTATTAGGGGCCACTGAAGCTTTCTTT.

In this sample, this clone turned up a few times. The chain recombines TRBV28 with TRBJ2-7; a weak D match, TRBD1 (5 bases). Germline-derived CDR1 and CDR2 are MDHEN and SYDVKM. The CDR3 runs to 12 residues. Trimming stripped 6 bases from V and 4 bases from J, with 10 bases between. The CDR3 DNA reads as TGTGCCAGCAGCGATAGGGGTTACGAGCAGTACTTC. Translated: CASSDRGYEQYF.

V usage is TRBV5-1 and J usage is TRBJ1-1; weak D call: TRBD1 (5 bases). Germline CDR1 reads SGHRS; CDR2 reads YFSETQ. The CDR3 contains 14 residues. V gave up 1 base and J gave up 1 base, with 8 bases separating them. The CDR3 nucleotides are TGCGCCAGCAGCTTGTGGGGGGAGAACACTGAAGCTTTCTTT. As protein: CASSLWGENTEAFF.

This rearrangement joins TRBV6-1 to TRBJ2-3, with 7 bases fitting TRBD2. Germline CDR1 is MNHNS and CDR2 is SASEGT. CDR3 length equals 15 residues. The J segment lost 8 bases and the V segment lost 8 bases, leaving 16 bases of the junction unmatched. The CDR3 loop reads CASAALTSLAVTQYF. The DNA for the CDR3 is TGTGCCAGCGCCGCCCTAACCTCTCTAGCGGTTACGCAGTATTTT.

The V and J genes are TRBV18 and TRBJ1-1; 7 bases are a match to TRBD1. Germline V gene lookup returns CDR1 KGHSH and CDR2 LQKENI. The V and J ends lost 2 bases and 11 bases, in that order; junction bases with no gene match: 8. This CDR3 region has 13 residues. CDR3 DNA sequence: TGTGCCAGCTCACCAACACGACAGGGAGACGCTTTCTTT. Protein: CASSPTRQGDAFF. Based on the CDR3 plus reference TRBV18 and TRBJ1-1, the full variable domain is NAGVMQNPRHLVRRRGQEARLRCSPMKGHSHVYWYRQLPEEGLKFMVYLQKENIIDESGMPKERFSAEFPKEGPSILRIQQVVRGDSAAYFCASSPTRQGDAFFGQGTRLTVV.

The CDR3 is CASSSPVAGGSHEQFF. CDR3 DNA sequence: TGTGCCAGCAGCTCACCAGTAGCGGGAGGATCCCATGAGCAGTTCTTC. This sequence joins TRBV7-9 and TRBJ2-1; TRBD2 matches at 10 bases. V lost 4 bases and J lost 8; bases outside the gene matches: 11. This CDR3 contains 16 residues. Germline V gene sequence: CDR1 SEHNR, CDR2 FQNEAQ (reference sequence). Drawing the rest from reference TRBV7-9 and TRBJ2-1, the complete variable domain is DTGVSQNPRHKITKRGQNVTFRCDPISEHNRLYWYRQTLGQGPEFLTYFQNEAQLEKSRLLSDRFSAERPKGSFSTLEIQRTEQGDSAMYLCASSSPVAGGSHEQFFGPGTRLTVL.

This chain links TRBV30 with TRBJ2-5; 7 positions agree with TRBD1. The J call may be mistaken, given a closer DNA end match to TRBJ2-7. CDR3 length: 13 amino acids. Germline CDR1 GTSNPN, CDR2 SVGIG (reference sequence). The CDR3 DNA is TGTGCCTGGAGTGTGAGACAGGGCCACGAGCAGTACTTC. This translates into CAWSVRQGHEQYF.

This chain connects TRBV15 to TRBJ2-7, with 7 nucleotides matching TRBD2. The V segment lost 0 bases and the J segment 3 bases; nucleotides outside the gene matches: 5. In germline, CDR1 is LNHNV, CDR2 YYDKDF (reference sequence). The CDR3 has 15 residues. Here the CDR3 DNA reads TGTGCCACCAGCAGAGATGTTCCTAGCGGCTACGAGCAGTACTTC. This codes for CATSRDVPSGYEQYF.

The V gene is TRBV7-8, the J gene TRBJ2-2; the match to TRBD2 covers 10 bases. This CDR3 is built from 19 residues. Germline lookup yields CDR1 SGHVS and CDR2 FQNEAQ. The V and J ends lost 2 bases and 2 bases, in that order; junction bases with no gene match: 11. The CDR3 DNA reads as TGTGCCAGCAGCTTACCCGGGACTAGCGACCTATATAACACCGGGGAGCTGTTTTTT. Translation: CASSLPGTSDLYNTGELFF.

This clone was detected once. The J gene is TRBJ2-3, the V gene TRBV5-1; a weak D match, TRBD2 (6 bases). This CDR3 has 18 residues. CDR1 and CDR2 (germline): SGHRS, YFSETQ. The V end was cut by 2 bases, the J end by 4 bases, with 23 bases between. CDR3 loop: CASSFGNGAGRFADTQYF. The DNA for the CDR3 is TGCGCCAGCAGCTTCGGCAATGGGGCCGGGAGATTCGCAGATACGCAGTATTTT.

V and J are TRBV28 and TRBJ2-3; perhaps TRBD1 as D (9 bases). The CDR3 length is 15 residues. Trimming took 4 bases from V and 6 from J, leaving 17 bases between them. Germline V gene data show CDR1 as MDHEN and CDR2 as SYDVKM. CDR3 DNA sequence: TGTGCCAGCAGTTACAGGGGGCGCGGGAGGGATACGCAGTATTTT. It is translated as CASSYRGRGRDTQYF.

V gene TRBV30 combines with J gene TRBJ2-7; TRBD1 matches at 7 bases. V trimming: 3 bases; J trimming: 2 bases; junction bases outside the gene matches: 10. The CDR3 has 15 amino acids. Germline-derived CDR1 and CDR2 are GTSNPN and SVGIG (reference sequence). In DNA, the CDR3 is TGTGCCTGGAGCCAGGGGGACGGAAGAACCTACGAGCAGTACTTC. Protein product: CAWSQGDGRTYEQYF.

This chain joins TRBV6-1 and TRBJ2-5; weak D call: TRBD1 (6 bases). The CDR3 totals 13 residues. Germline V gene sequence: CDR1 MNHNS, CDR2 SASEGT. The ends were cut back, 5 bases at V and 2 bases at J, with 9 bases in the middle. The CDR3 sequence: CASSKQGQETQYF. DNA of the CDR3: TGTGCCAGCAGTAAACAGGGTCAAGAGACCCAGTACTTC.

V and J are TRBV14 and TRBJ1-1, with D unresolved. The CDR3 runs 14 residues. Per the germline V gene, CDR1 is SGHDN and CDR2 is FVKESK. V was clipped by 4 bases and J by 1 base, with 10 bases between them. CDR3 DNA: TGTGCCAGCAGCCGATTTGCAGGGAACACTGAAGCTTTCTTT. It yields the protein CASSRFAGNTEAFF.

The J gene is TRBJ1-6, the V gene TRBV30, with D tentatively TRBD1 (5 bases). This CDR3 comprises 15 residues. Germline values: CDR1 GTSNPN, CDR2 SVGIG (reference sequence). Trimming cost V 1 base and J 3 bases, with 10 bases left between them. The CDR3 DNA reads TGTGCCTGGAGTGAACCGGGGGGCTATAATTCACCCCTCCACTTT. Protein product: CAWSEPGGYNSPLHF.

This sequence joins TRBV29-1 and TRBJ2-3, with D maybe TRBD1 (6 bases). The germline V gene has CDR1 SQVTM and CDR2 ANQGSEA. The CDR3 spans 13 residues. V dropped 4 bases and J dropped 0 bases, with 8 bases sitting between them. DNA of the CDR3: TGCAGCGTTGGACAGGCTAGCACAGATACGCAGTATTTT. Its protein is CSVGQASTDTQYF.